The 20 T cell receptor beta chains presented below share a single source sample, sequenced in a study of cytomegalovirus exposure and HLA in healthy donors. The PCR was carried out with 60 Vbeta primers and 13 Jbeta primers. Profiled with immunoSEQ multiplex PCR; TCRdb holds only in-frame clones, not every one. The sample yields under 200,000 clones, 80% seen once. What was sequenced was PBMCs. The origin of the receptors is a male donor in good health and CMV-seropositive.

Only one count was recorded for this clone. This chain joins TRBV5-1 and TRBJ1-4; D is uncertain. CDR3 length: 16 residues. V was cut by 0 bases and J by 5 bases, with 14 bases left in between. The germline CDR1 and CDR2 sequences are SGHRS and YFSETQ. DNA for the CDR3: TGCGCCAGCAGCTTGGAAGGCAATAGCCCAAATGAAAAACTGTTTTTT. Translated: CASSLEGNSPNEKLFF.

The genes are TRBV5-1 and TRBJ1-5; D may be TRBD1 (6 bases). Germline-derived CDR1 and CDR2 are SGHRS and YFSETQ. The CDR3 spans 13 residues. V was cut by 7 bases and J by 2 bases, with 10 bases left in between. The CDR3 DNA sequence: TGCGCCAGCCTACAGGGCGGCAATCAGCCCCAGCATTTT. This gives the protein CASLQGGNQPQHF. The whole variable domain, filled in from reference TRBV5-1 and TRBJ1-5, reads KAGVTQTPRYLIKTRGQQVTLSCSPISGHRSVSWYQQTPGQGLQFLFEYFSETQRNKGNFPGRFSGRQFSNSRSEMNVSTLELGDSALYLCASLQGGNQPQHFGDGTRLSIL.

This clone was recorded a few times. This chain links TRBV6-5 with TRBJ1-6; 7 nucleotides align to TRBD1. Germline CDR1 MNHEY, CDR2 SVGAGI. J lost 9 bases, V lost 7 bases, and 6 bases had no gene match. The CDR3 is 13 amino acids. The CDR3 DNA reads as TGTGCCAGCACCGAAGCAGGGGGTTCACCCCTCCACTTT. Residues: CASTEAGGSPLHF.

The rearrangement joins TRBV2 to TRBJ1-5; TRBD1 aligns across 8 bases. Germline V gene lookup returns CDR1 SNHLY and CDR2 FYNNEI. Trimming cost V 6 bases and J 5 bases; bases outside gene matches: 6. There are 14 residues in the CDR3. CDR3 region: CASSPVTGDQPQHF. The CDR3 DNA reads TGTGCCAGCAGCCCGGTGACAGGGGATCAGCCCCAGCATTTT.

The chain couples TRBV5-1 to TRBJ2-1; D is ambiguous. Germline assignment: CDR1 SGHRS and CDR2 YFSETQ. CDR3 length: 11 amino acids. Trimming took off 5 bases at V and 8 bases at J, with 8 bases between the two ends. CDR3 region: CASSSVDEQFF. In DNA form, the CDR3 reads TGCGCCAGCAGTAGTGTGGATGAGCAGTTCTTC.

The genes are TRBV5-1 and TRBJ2-5; 7 nucleotides line up with TRBD1. CDR3 length equals 15 residues. Germline CDR1 is SGHRS and CDR2 is YFSETQ. Trimming took 4 bases from V and 5 from J; bases not matched to a gene: 11. CDR3: CASSGSGQAAETQYF. The CDR3 DNA sequence: TGCGCCAGCAGCGGCTCTGGACAGGCCGCCGAGACCCAGTACTTC. Using reference TRBV5-1 and TRBJ2-5 for the parts outside the CDR3, the full variable domain is KAGVTQTPRYLIKTRGQQVTLSCSPISGHRSVSWYQQTPGQGLQFLFEYFSETQRNKGNFPGRFSGRQFSNSRSEMNVSTLELGDSALYLCASSGSGQAAETQYFGPGTRLLVL.

The chain is built from TRBV28 and TRBJ2-3; D is unclear. The ends were cut back, 3 bases at V and 0 bases at J, with 7 bases in the middle. Per germline, CDR1 MDHEN and CDR2 SYDVKM. The CDR3 contains 14 residues. The CDR3: CASSLGSSTDTQYF. CDR3 nucleotides: TGTGCCAGCAGTTTGGGCAGTAGCACAGATACGCAGTATTTT.

J is TRBJ1-3 and V is TRBV7-9, with no clear D. The CDR3 loop spans 14 amino acids. The V end was cut by 5 bases, the J end by 8 bases, with 16 bases between. Per germline, CDR1 SEHNR and CDR2 FQNEAQ (reference sequence). In DNA form, the CDR3 reads TGTGCCAGCAGCCCCGGCGGGTTCGCGGACACCATATATTTT. Encoded protein: CASSPGGFADTIYF.

This sequence joins TRBV28 and TRBJ2-5, with D unclear. The CDR3 has 12 amino acids. Germline CDR1 is MDHEN and CDR2 is SYDVKM. V lost 2 bases and J lost 4, with 5 bases in between. CDR3 bases: TGTGCCAGCAGTTTAGACATAGAGACCCAGTACTTC. Translated: CASSLDIETQYF.

The gene calls are TRBV6-1 and TRBJ1-3, with 10 bases lining up with TRBD1. The germline CDR1 and CDR2 sequences are MNHNS and SASEGT. The CDR3 loop spans 17 amino acids. The junction had 5 bases not matched to a gene; V was cut back by 3 bases and J by 0 bases. The CDR3 DNA reads as TGTGCCAGCAGTGACCCTCGGACAGGGGGCTCTGGAAACACCATATATTTT. Translating it yields CASSDPRTGGSGNTIYF.

The rearrangement joins TRBV9 to TRBJ2-2; 7 bases map to TRBD2. CDR3 size: 17 residues. Trimming took 0 bases from V and 0 from J; bases not matched to a gene: 5. The V gene's germline CDR1 is SGDLS and CDR2 YYNGEE. DNA for the CDR3: TGTGCCAGCAGCGTAGTGGCTAGCGGTACGAACACCGGGGAGCTGTTTTTT. Its translation is CASSVVASGTNTGELFF.

The chain joins TRBV28 to TRBJ2-1; TRBD2 matches at 7 bases. The V gene end was trimmed by 10 bases and the J gene end by 6 bases; junction bases not matched to a gene: 12. The CDR3 length is 14 residues. Germline CDR1 MDHEN, CDR2 SYDVKM. The chain's CDR3 is CATELARLSNEQFF. Here the CDR3 DNA reads TGTGCCACCGAACTAGCGCGACTGAGCAATGAGCAGTTCTTC. Full variable domain (outside the CDR3, taken from reference TRBV28 and TRBJ2-1): DVKVTQSSRYLVKRTGEKVFLECVQDMDHENMFWYRQDPGLGLRLIYFSYDVKMKEKGDIPEGYSVSREKKERFSLILESASTNQTSMYLCATELARLSNEQFFGPGTRLTVL.

The chain employs TRBV9 and TRBJ2-4; 10 nucleotides align to TRBD2. Germline V gene data show CDR1 as SGDLS and CDR2 as YYNGEE. CDR3 length equals 19 residues. The V segment lost 3 bases and the J segment 0 bases; nucleotides outside the gene matches: 12. The CDR3 DNA reads TGTGCCAGCAGCGCACAGGGAGCGGGAGGGCCCCCAGCCAAAAACATTCAGTACTTC. It specifies CASSAQGAGGPPAKNIQYF.

J is TRBJ2-4 and V is TRBV27; 10 nucleotides align to TRBD2. V dropped 6 bases and J dropped 0; count of bases not matched to a gene: 14. CDR1 and CDR2 (germline): MNHEY, SMNVEV (reference sequence). The CDR3 runs to 19 residues. This chain's CDR3 is CASRPIRPSGSLAKNIQYF. The CDR3 coding sequence is TGTGCCAGCAGACCGATAAGACCTAGCGGGAGTTTAGCCAAAAACATTCAGTACTTC.

J is TRBJ2-5 and V is TRBV9; 8 positions match TRBD2. V trimming: 5 bases; J trimming: 5 bases; junction bases outside the gene matches: 5. The CDR3 runs 13 residues. From germline, CDR1 is SGDLS and CDR2 YYNGEE. This CDR3 is CASRREVGETQYF. In DNA, the CDR3 is TGTGCCAGCAGGCGGGAGGTAGGCGAGACCCAGTACTTC.

The chain links TRBV27 to TRBJ2-1; 12 positions agree with TRBD2. With 4 bases clipped from V and 3 bases from J, the junction kept 4 bases outside the gene matches. The CDR3 length is 16 residues. Germline V lookup: CDR1 MNHEY, CDR2 SMNVEV (reference sequence). Here the CDR3 DNA reads TGTGCCAGCAGTTGGGGACTAGCGGGCTTCTACAATGAGCAGTTCTTC. Translated, it gives CASSWGLAGFYNEQFF.

The chain employs TRBV5-1 and TRBJ2-7; D gene ambiguous. V gave up 0 bases and J gave up 6 bases, with 4 bases separating them. Germline CDR1 reads SGHRS; CDR2 reads YFSETQ. This CDR3 has 11 residues. The CDR3 region has the DNA TGCGCCAGCAGCTTGGTGAGCGAGCAGTACTTC. This gives the protein CASSLVSEQYF.

This clone was recorded once. This chain joins TRBV25-1 and TRBJ2-7; 7 nucleotides line up with TRBD1. Trimming removed 5 bases from V and 6 bases from J; junction bases left unmatched: 10. This CDR3 region has 14 residues. Germline V CDR1 and CDR2: MGHDK, SYGVNS. This chain's CDR3 is CASSPPTGFGEQYF. The CDR3 coding sequence is TGTGCCAGCAGTCCCCCGACAGGGTTTGGCGAGCAGTACTTC.

This clone was seen only a few times. The V and J genes are TRBV19 and TRBJ1-2, with 8 bases fitting TRBD1. V was clipped by 6 bases and J by 5 bases; unmatched bases: 8. This CDR3 spans 14 amino acids. Germline V gene sequence: CDR1 LNHDA, CDR2 SQIVND (reference sequence). CDR3: CASRSGQGGYGYTF. In DNA, the CDR3 is TGTGCCAGTAGATCCGGACAGGGAGGATATGGCTACACCTTC.

The table lists this clone with a few counts. V is TRBV6-5 and J is TRBJ2-5, with D unclear. The germline gives CDR1 MNHEY, CDR2 SVGAGI. Trimming removed 7 bases at V and 2 bases at J, with 14 bases between. This CDR3 has 14 amino acids. The DNA for the CDR3 is TGTGCCAGCAATCGGCAGGCCTCTCAAGAGACCCAGTACTTC. Residues: CASNRQASQETQYF.